The entry that follows covers one T cell receptor (beta chain) sequence. The sample carries other DNA sequences with the same CDR3. The data are from a study of CD8+ T cells in alopecia areata. V lost 1 base and J lost 5, with 8 bases in between. This CDR3 has 12 amino acids. Germline-derived CDR1 and CDR2 are GTSNPN and SVGIG (reference sequence). The sequencing template was cDNA reverse transcribed from extracted RNA. The table came from immunoSEQ multiplex PCR; TCRdb's copy has only in-frame clones and leaves some out. The table has 90,000 to 150,000 clones, around two fifths seen once. Specimen: CD4+ T cells sorted from blood. This clonotype was obtained from a human donor with alopecia areata. The chain uses TRBV30 and TRBJ2-5, with D uncertain. The CDR3 here is CAWSAGEETQYF. The CDR3 DNA reads as TGTGCCTGGAGTGCCGGAGAGGAGACCCAGTACTTC.